The 31 T cell receptor beta chains reported below all come from one sample, sequenced in a study of TIL therapy for anti-PD-1-resistant metastatic lung cancer. Time point here: pre-treatment sample, taken before nivolumab and TIL therapy. The libraries were made with immunoSEQ v3. Repertoires were generated with immunoSEQ multiplex PCR, while TCRdb's copy carries only in-frame clones and drops some. The table lists 55,000 to 70,000 clones, over 75% of them singletons, with 2% to 3% in the top ten. Specimen: blood, collected at baseline. The receptors were sampled from a person aged 25-79 years with non-small cell lung cancer.

V is TRBV27 and J is TRBJ2-3, with D hard to call. Germline V CDR1 and CDR2: MNHEY, SMNVEV (reference sequence). This CDR3 contains 13 residues. The ends were cut back, 3 bases at V and 4 bases at J, with 8 bases in the middle. The CDR3 loop is CASSLKGSDTQYF. In DNA, the CDR3 is TGTGCCAGCAGTTTGAAAGGGTCAGATACGCAGTATTTT.

The chain joins TRBV9 to TRBJ2-1; D possibly matches TRBD1 or TRBD2 (6 bases each). This CDR3 has 15 amino acids. V shed 0 bases and J shed 8 bases, with 15 bases lying between them. The germline V gene has CDR1 SGDLS and CDR2 YYNGEE. The CDR3 here is CASSVDVLGGDEQFF. CDR3 DNA: TGTGCCAGCAGCGTAGACGTTCTGGGGGGCGATGAGCAGTTCTTC.

The chain joins TRBV7-9 to TRBJ1-5; maybe TRBD1 (6 bases). CDR3 length equals 14 residues. CDR1 is SEHNR, CDR2 FQNEAQ, per germline (reference sequence). Trimming stripped 5 bases from V and 9 bases from J, with 17 bases between. The CDR3 DNA is TGTGCCAGCAGCGAATCAGGGGCAGCAGGGCCCCAGCATTTT. This codes for CASSESGAAGPQHF.

CDR3 nucleotide sequence: TGTGCCAGCAGCTTAGCATGGTTGGAGGCTGAGCAGTTCTTC. Protein product: CASSLAWLEAEQFF. The chain joins TRBV7-9 to TRBJ2-1, with D perhaps matching TRBD2 (5 bases). Germline-derived CDR1 and CDR2 are SEHNR and FQNEAQ (reference sequence). Trimming pared 0 bases from V and 9 bases from J, leaving 12 bases between. The CDR3 has 14 residues.

This chain uses TRBV5-6 with TRBJ1-5; D uncertain. Per the germline V gene, CDR1 is SGHDT and CDR2 is YYEEEE. The CDR3 sequence is 14 residues long. Deletions cut 4 bases from V and 5 bases from J, with 13 bases between. Here the CDR3 reads CASSQANGDQPQHF. Here the CDR3 DNA reads TGTGCCAGCAGCCAGGCCAACGGGGATCAGCCCCAGCATTTT.

V and J are TRBV18 and TRBJ1-3, with D possibly TRBD1 on 6 matching bases. V lost 4 bases and J 4 bases, leaving 14 bases between the germline ends. The CDR3 is 15 amino acids. The V gene's germline CDR1 is KGHSH and CDR2 LQKENI. The CDR3 reads CASSQNRAPGNTIYF. In nucleotides, the CDR3 is TGTGCCAGCTCACAAAACAGGGCCCCCGGAAACACCATATATTTT.

This chain links TRBV3-1 (or the pseudogene TRBV3-2) with TRBJ2-3; 9 bases line up with TRBD2. J lost 6 bases, V lost 3 bases, and 10 bases had no gene match. In germline, CDR1 is LGHDT, CDR2 YNNKEL (reference sequence). CDR3 length equals 16 residues. The CDR3 sequence: CASSHDIAGAGDTQYF. The CDR3 DNA sequence: TGTGCCAGCAGCCACGACATAGCGGGGGCCGGGGATACGCAGTATTTT.

The V gene is TRBV6-6, the J gene TRBJ1-2; weak D call: TRBD1 (5 bases). V dropped 0 bases and J dropped 4 bases, with 12 bases sitting between them. Germline lookup yields CDR1 MNHNY and CDR2 SVGAGI (reference sequence). This CDR3 region has 15 residues. CDR3 region: CASSYSGGGSYGYTF. The DNA for the CDR3 is TGTGCCAGCAGTTACTCCGGGGGAGGGTCCTATGGCTACACCTTC.

The rearrangement uses TRBV7-9 and TRBJ1-2; D ambiguous. This CDR3 has 16 residues. The germline gives CDR1 SEHNR, CDR2 FQNEAQ (reference sequence). V lost 5 bases and J lost 7, with 23 bases in between. The CDR3 sequence: CASSPPGERRASGYTF. CDR3 bases: TGTGCCAGCAGCCCACCCGGCGAGCGCCGGGCGAGTGGCTACACCTTC.

The chain recombines TRBV11-2 with TRBJ1-5; 11 nucleotides align to TRBD1. CDR3 length: 18 residues. Germline CDR1 reads SGHAT; CDR2 reads FQNNGV. With 3 bases clipped from V and 3 bases from J, the junction kept 10 bases outside the gene matches. CDR3: CASSFTSGQGAFNQPQHF. CDR3 sequence (DNA): TGTGCCAGCAGCTTTACTTCAGGACAGGGGGCGTTCAATCAGCCCCAGCATTTT.

This CDR3 is CASGLVDPVQGGNQPQHF. The DNA of the CDR3 is TGTGCTAGTGGTTTGGTCGATCCAGTACAGGGCGGCAATCAGCCCCAGCATTTT. The chain recombines TRBV12-5 with TRBJ1-5, with D perhaps matching TRBD1 (6 bases). Per the germline V gene, CDR1 is LGHNT and CDR2 is FRNRAP. Trimming took off 0 bases at V and 2 bases at J, with 17 bases between the two ends. The CDR3 is 18 amino acids.

A single count supports this clone. The chain has TRBV30 and TRBJ2-3; D unresolved. This CDR3 is 13 amino acids long. The V gene lost 0 bases and the J gene lost 5 bases, with 9 bases spanning the gap. Germline values: CDR1 GTSNPN, CDR2 SVGIG (reference sequence). The CDR3 DNA reads TGTGCCTGGAGTGTAGGTGTGGGAGATACGCAGTATTTT. Translating gives CAWSVGVGDTQYF.

The gene calls are TRBV28 and TRBJ1-3; no reliable D call. The CDR3 spans 14 residues. Trimming stripped 3 bases from V and 4 bases from J, with 10 bases between. Per the germline V gene, CDR1 is MDHEN and CDR2 is SYDVKM. The CDR3 region is CASSFQGIGNTIYF. Here the CDR3 DNA reads TGTGCCAGCAGTTTCCAAGGAATCGGAAACACCATATATTTT.

V gene TRBV2 combines with J gene TRBJ2-3; D is perhaps TRBD1 (5 bases). Trimming shortened V by 7 bases and J by 0 bases, and 11 bases separated the two germline ends. The CDR3 has 14 residues. Germline V lookup: CDR1 SNHLY, CDR2 FYNNEI. The DNA of the CDR3 is TGTGCCAGCAATCCCAGGGCTAGCACAGATACGCAGTATTTT. Amino acids: CASNPRASTDTQYF.

This chain uses TRBV27 with TRBJ1-5; no clear D gene. The germline V gene has CDR1 MNHEY and CDR2 SMNVEV (reference sequence). V was pared by 1 base and J by 0 bases, with 10 bases between. The CDR3 is 16 amino acids. DNA for the CDR3: TGTGCCAGCAGTTTATACTCGGGTTTTAGCAATCAGCCCCAGCATTTT. Its translation: CASSLYSGFSNQPQHF.

This chain links TRBV27 with TRBJ1-1; D is uncertain. V dropped 3 bases and J dropped 8 bases, with 13 bases sitting between them. From germline, CDR1 is MNHEY and CDR2 SMNVEV (reference sequence). The CDR3 runs 13 residues. CDR3 loop: CASSFRPIAEAFF. For the CDR3, the DNA is TGTGCCAGCAGTTTCAGGCCGATCGCCGAAGCTTTCTTT.

The chain couples TRBV9 to TRBJ1-1; D is ambiguous. Trimming left V 3 bases short and J 11 bases short, with 8 bases between. The CDR3 has 10 amino acids. Germline V gives CDR1 SGDLS, CDR2 YYNGEE. The CDR3 sequence: CASSGPRAFF. The CDR3 DNA sequence: TGTGCCAGCAGCGGCCCCCGGGCTTTCTTT.

The chain links TRBV19 to TRBJ1-2; D call uncertain. The germline gives CDR1 LNHDA, CDR2 SQIVND (reference sequence). The CDR3 covers 12 residues. V gave up 4 bases and J gave up 7 bases, with 10 bases separating them. CDR3: CASSTPRGGYTF. CDR3 coding DNA: TGTGCCAGTAGTACCCCCCGTGGTGGCTACACCTTC.

V usage is TRBV24-1 and J usage is TRBJ1-1; D is perhaps TRBD1 (5 bases). Germline lookup yields CDR1 KGHDR and CDR2 SFDVKD. The V end was cut by 9 bases, the J end by 8 bases, with 12 bases between. The CDR3 extends over 11 amino acids. CDR3 coding DNA: TGTGCCACCCGACGGGGCAGCGAAGCTTTCTTT. Its translation is CATRRGSEAFF.

The CDR3 DNA follows: TGTGCCAGCAGCCGGACAGGGCCTTATCAGCCCCAGCATTTT. This sequence encodes CASSRTGPYQPQHF. The V and J genes are TRBV5-6 and TRBJ1-5; 8 positions match TRBD1. After removal of 4 bases from V and 5 bases from J, the junction contained 5 bases not matched to a gene. CDR3 size: 14 residues. The germline V gene encodes CDR1 SGHDT and CDR2 YYEEEE.

The rearrangement links TRBV3-1 (or the pseudogene TRBV3-2) to TRBJ1-5; 9 positions match TRBD1. CDR1 is LGHDT, CDR2 YNNKEL, per germline (reference sequence). V trimming: 4 bases; J trimming: 1 base; junction bases outside the gene matches: 8. The CDR3 length is 17 residues. CDR3 sequence: CASSRRDREGSNQPQHF. CDR3 sequence (DNA): TGTGCCAGCAGCCGCCGGGACAGGGAGGGCAGCAATCAGCCCCAGCATTTT.

This chain connects TRBV7-2 to TRBJ1-1; D ambiguous. The germline gives CDR1 SGHTA, CDR2 FQGNSA. This CDR3 has 14 amino acids. Trimming left V 6 bases short and J 5 bases short, with 16 bases between. As DNA, the CDR3 is TGTGCCAGCAGGCAGACAACCTCGGGGACTGAAGCTTTCTTT. Translation: CASRQTTSGTEAFF.

The V and J genes are TRBV9 and TRBJ1-2; maybe TRBD1 (5 bases). Trimming cost V 0 bases and J 5 bases, with 8 bases left between them. From germline, CDR1 is SGDLS and CDR2 YYNGEE. The CDR3 is made up of 13 amino acids. CDR3 region: CASSVGDGYGYTF. CDR3 DNA: TGTGCCAGCAGCGTAGGGGACGGTTATGGCTACACCTTC. Combining the CDR3 with reference TRBV9 and TRBJ1-2 gives the whole variable domain DSGVTQTPKHLITATGQRVTLRCSPRSGDLSVYWYQQSLDQGLQFLIQYYNGEERAKGNILERFSAQQFPDLHSELNLSSLELGDSALYFCASSVGDGYGYTFGSGTRLTVV.

This chain connects TRBV3-1 (or the pseudogene TRBV3-2) to TRBJ1-1; 9 nucleotides match TRBD1. The germline V gene has CDR1 LGHDT and CDR2 YNNKEL (reference sequence). This CDR3 is 14 amino acids long. V shed 6 bases and J 5 bases; nucleotides not matched to a gene: 7. Here the CDR3 DNA reads TGTGCCAGCAGTCCGACAGGGGGGCGAACTGAAGCTTTCTTT. This gives the protein CASSPTGGRTEAFF.

The gene calls are TRBV11-2 and TRBJ1-1, with 7 bases matching TRBD1. There are 15 residues in the CDR3. CDR1 SGHAT and CDR2 FQNNGV come from the germline V gene. V lost 1 base, J lost 4 bases, and 6 bases stayed unmatched. CDR3 loop: CASSLVPGGGTEAFF. The CDR3 DNA reads as TGTGCCAGCAGCTTAGTACCAGGGGGGGGCACTGAAGCTTTCTTT. Looking up the rest from reference TRBV11-2 and TRBJ1-1 gives the full variable domain: EAGVAQSPRYKIIEKRQSVAFWCNPISGHATLYWYQQILGQGPKLLIQFQNNGVVDDSQLPKDRFSAERLKGVDSTLKIQPAKLEDSAVYLCASSLVPGGGTEAFFGQGTRLTVV.

The chain joins TRBV27 to TRBJ2-3, with TRBD2 identical over 10 bases. The CDR3 runs to 17 residues. CDR1 and CDR2 from the germline V gene are MNHEY and SMNVEV (reference sequence). V shed 3 bases and J 5 bases; nucleotides not matched to a gene: 11. CDR3 sequence (DNA): TGTGCCAGCAGTTTCCGAGGACTAGCGGATAGAGGAGATACGCAGTATTTT. Its protein is CASSFRGLADRGDTQYF.

This clone was picked up a small number of times. The chain links TRBV29-1 to TRBJ2-2; D is possibly TRBD1 (5 bases). Per the germline V gene, CDR1 is SQVTM and CDR2 is ANQGSEA. The length of the CDR3 is 13 residues. V gave up 4 bases and J gave up 7 bases, with 13 bases separating them. CDR3 loop: CSVARSQGGELFF. The CDR3 DNA follows: TGCAGCGTTGCAAGGTCGCAGGGCGGGGAGCTGTTTTTT.

V is TRBV6-6 and J is TRBJ2-2; D gene unclear. The CDR3 is 14 residues long. CDR1 MNHNY and CDR2 SVGAGI come from the germline V gene (reference sequence). V was trimmed by 8 bases and J by 4 bases, leaving 14 bases between them. CDR3 sequence reads: CASGELPPTGELFF. The CDR3 nucleotides read TGTGCCAGCGGAGAACTGCCCCCCACCGGGGAGCTGTTTTTT.

The chain is built from TRBV6-5 and TRBJ1-2; perhaps TRBD1 as D (5 bases). V was trimmed by 2 bases and J by 7 bases, leaving 20 bases between them. The CDR3 sequence is 16 residues long. The germline gives CDR1 MNHEY, CDR2 SVGAGI. The CDR3 here is CASSYLPGGEAPGYTF. DNA for the CDR3: TGTGCCAGCAGTTACCTTCCGGGGGGGGAGGCCCCTGGCTACACCTTC.

This chain uses TRBV11-2 with TRBJ2-1; 10 nucleotides line up with TRBD2. This CDR3 comprises 14 residues. Germline V gene data show CDR1 as SGHAT and CDR2 as FQNNGV. The V segment lost 4 bases and the J segment 8 bases; nucleotides outside the gene matches: 5. This chain's CDR3 is CASSSLSGRDEQFF. The DNA of the CDR3 is TGTGCCAGCAGCTCCCTCAGCGGGAGGGATGAGCAGTTCTTC.

This rearrangement joins TRBV3-1 (or the pseudogene TRBV3-2) to TRBJ1-3, with unresolved D. V was trimmed by 6 bases and J by 0 bases, leaving 9 bases between them. The germline CDR1 and CDR2 sequences are LGHDT and YNNKEL (reference sequence). The CDR3 totals 14 residues. CDR3 loop: CASSSRSSGNTIYF. In DNA, the CDR3 is TGTGCCAGCAGTTCCAGGAGCTCTGGAAACACCATATATTTT.